Listed below are T cell receptor beta chains from one sample, sequenced in a study of response to subunit inactivated influenza vaccine. TCRdb independently ran MiXCR on the RT-PCR reads; one entry per CDR3 protein. Altogether more than 550,000 distinct CDR3 sequences are present, over 9% being singletons, with the ten largest covering approximately 11%. These sequences were also reported in another study, on T cells expressing NK-cell markers.

Sequenced material: PBMCs from blood, taken on the day of vaccination. The receptors derive from a man in his fifties or sixties who received an inactivated influenza vaccine. Both conserved end residues are part of each CDR3. A D gene is named only where the DNA matches it firmly. Clone size is given for some rows only: seen once, a few or many times, or a class if the clone is expanded.

J gene: TRBJ2-3
V gene: TRBV29-1
clone size: -
D gene: TRBD1
CDR3 DNA: TGCAGCGTTGCGAGTCCAGGGACAGGGCCAGATACGCAGTATTTT
CDR3 protein: CSVASPGTGPDTQYF

J gene: TRBJ2-1
V gene: TRBV6-1
clone size: -
D gene: -
CDR3 DNA: TGTGCCAGCAGTCGAGTTATCGGGGGTGTTTTAAATGAGCAGTTCTTC
CDR3 protein: CASSRVIGGVLNEQFF

J gene: TRBJ1-2
V gene: TRBV28
clone size: many
D gene: -
CDR3 DNA: TGTGCCAGCAGCGAAAAATGGGGGGCGAACTATGGCTACACCTTC
CDR3 protein: CASSEKWGANYGYTF

J gene: TRBJ1-4
V gene: TRBV4-1
clone size: -
D gene: -
CDR3 DNA: TGCGCCAGCAGCCAAGTGTTAGGAGCAACTAATGAAAAACTGTTTTTT
CDR3 protein: CASSQVLGATNEKLFF

J gene: TRBJ1-2
V gene: TRBV5-1
clone size: few
D gene: -
CDR3 DNA: TGCGCCAGCAGCAAGGAAAGAGGCAGACTACTAAACTATGGCTACACCTTC
CDR3 protein: CASSKERGRLLNYGYTF

J gene: TRBJ2-1
V gene: TRBV7-9
clone size: few
D gene: -
CDR3 DNA: TGTGCCAGCAGCCCCCCTGTTTATAGCTCCTACAATGAGCAGTTCTTC
CDR3 protein: CASSPPVYSSYNEQFF

J gene: TRBJ2-1
V gene: TRBV27
clone size: few
D gene: TRBD2
CDR3 DNA: TGTGCCAGCAGTTTGGAGACTAGCGCAGGTGAGCAGTTCTTC
CDR3 protein: CASSLETSAGEQFF

J gene: TRBJ2-5
V gene: TRBV30
clone size: -
D gene: -
CDR3 DNA: TGTGCCTTGGGGTCTGGGACCCAGTACTTC
CDR3 protein: CALGSGTQYF

J gene: TRBJ1-1
V gene: TRBV7-9
clone size: many
D gene: TRBD1
CDR3 DNA: TGTGCCAGCAGCCTGACAGGGGGCGCAGATGAAGCTTTCTTT
CDR3 protein: CASSLTGGADEAFF

J gene: TRBJ2-3
V gene: TRBV20-1
clone size: few
D gene: TRBD2
CDR3 DNA: TGCAGTGCTAGTGATGTGGCGGGAGGGCCGGGAGATACGCAGTATTTT
CDR3 protein: CSASDVAGGPGDTQYF

J gene: TRBJ2-5
V gene: TRBV6-2/TRBV6-3
clone size: many
D gene: -
CDR3 DNA: TGTGCCAGCAGTTACTCGATGGGGGAACAAGAGACCCAGTACTTC
CDR3 protein: CASSYSMGEQETQYF

J gene: TRBJ2-1
V gene: TRBV6-1
clone size: -
D gene: TRBD2
CDR3 DNA: TGTGCCAGCAGTGAATTGATGGCGGGGGGATACAATGAGCAGTTCTTC
CDR3 protein: CASSELMAGGYNEQFF

J gene: TRBJ2-2
V gene: TRBV29-1
clone size: few
D gene: -
CDR3 DNA: TGCAGCGCCGGCGGGTCCGGGGAGCTGTTTTTT
CDR3 protein: CSAGGSGELFF

J gene: TRBJ2-1
V gene: TRBV15
clone size: few
D gene: -
CDR3 DNA: TGTGCCACCGGTATGGTGGGGCAGGGCAATGAGCAGTTCTTC
CDR3 protein: CATGMVGQGNEQFF

J gene: TRBJ2-7
V gene: TRBV29-1
clone size: few
D gene: -
CDR3 DNA: TGCAGCTGTGGGGGCAGGGAGACCTACGAGCAGTACTTC
CDR3 protein: CSCGGRETYEQYF

J gene: TRBJ2-3
V gene: TRBV12-3/TRBV12-4
clone size: many
D gene: TRBD1
CDR3 DNA: TGTGCCAGCAGTTTAGGTGTGACAGGGGATGGCGCAGATACGCAGTATTTT
CDR3 protein: CASSLGVTGDGADTQYF

J gene: TRBJ1-5
V gene: TRBV5-8
clone size: few
D gene: -
CDR3 DNA: TGTGCCAGCAGCTTGGAAGTCAGCCGTCTTAGCAATCAGCCCCAGCATTTT
CDR3 protein: CASSLEVSRLSNQPQHF

J gene: TRBJ2-1
V gene: TRBV19
clone size: -
D gene: TRBD2
CDR3 DNA: TGTGCCAGTAGTATAGGGCTAGCGGGGGGGCAGAGATCCTACAATGAGCAGTTCTTC
CDR3 protein: CASSIGLAGGQRSYNEQFF

J gene: TRBJ1-1
V gene: TRBV14
clone size: many
D gene: -
CDR3 DNA: TGTGCCAGCAGCTTGACAGCGGGGGGCACTGAAGCTTTCTTT
CDR3 protein: CASSLTAGGTEAFF

J gene: TRBJ2-2
V gene: TRBV12-3/TRBV12-4
clone size: few
D gene: TRBD2
CDR3 DNA: TGTGCCAGCAGTTTAGGGGCTAGCGGGAGTGGGGAGCTGTTTTTT
CDR3 protein: CASSLGASGSGELFF

J gene: TRBJ1-5
V gene: TRBV4-1
clone size: -
D gene: -
CDR3 DNA: TGCGCCAGCAGCCAACCTGGGAAGGGCGGTCAGCCCCAGCATTTT
CDR3 protein: CASSQPGKGGQPQHF

J gene: TRBJ2-3
V gene: TRBV28
clone size: -
D gene: TRBD2
CDR3 DNA: TGTGCCAGCACCGGACTAGCGGGTTCAGATACGCAGTATTTT
CDR3 protein: CASTGLAGSDTQYF

J gene: TRBJ1-2
V gene: TRBV6-5
clone size: -
D gene: -
CDR3 DNA: TGTGCCAGCAGTTATTCCGGGGGGCACTATGGCTACACCTTC
CDR3 protein: CASSYSGGHYGYTF

J gene: TRBJ2-5
V gene: TRBV5-1
clone size: -
D gene: -
CDR3 DNA: TGCGCCAGCAGCCTTGAGGGAATTAGACAAGAGACCCAGTACTTC
CDR3 protein: CASSLEGIRQETQYF

J gene: TRBJ1-1
V gene: TRBV7-2
clone size: few
D gene: TRBD1
CDR3 DNA: TGTGCCAGCAGCTTAGAACAGGGGGATTACACTGAAGCTTTCTTT
CDR3 protein: CASSLEQGDYTEAFF

J gene: TRBJ2-4
V gene: TRBV29-1
clone size: many
D gene: -
CDR3 DNA: TGCAGCGTTGAGATAGGGGCAAACATTCAGTACTTC
CDR3 protein: CSVEIGANIQYF

J gene: TRBJ1-2
V gene: TRBV20-1
clone size: -
D gene: -
CDR3 DNA: TGCAGTGCTAGTCGTGCAGGGGCCCTCTATGGCTACACCTTC
CDR3 protein: CSASRAGALYGYTF

J gene: TRBJ2-1
V gene: TRBV5-1
clone size: -
D gene: -
CDR3 DNA: TGCGCCAGCAGCCCCGTCACGTACAATGAGCAGTTCTTC
CDR3 protein: CASSPVTYNEQFF

J gene: TRBJ1-3
V gene: TRBV4-2
clone size: -
D gene: -
CDR3 DNA: TGTGCCAGCAGCCAAGACCTTACAGCCAAGCACACCATATATTTT
CDR3 protein: CASSQDLTAKHTIYF

J gene: TRBJ1-6
V gene: TRBV28
clone size: few
D gene: -
CDR3 DNA: TGTGCCAGCAGTGAGCCGAGCTCCTATAATTCACCCCTCCACTTT
CDR3 protein: CASSEPSSYNSPLHF

J gene: TRBJ2-1
V gene: TRBV28
clone size: many
D gene: TRBD1
CDR3 DNA: TGTGCCAGCAGTAACCCGGGACAGGCCTACAATGAGCAGTTCTTC
CDR3 protein: CASSNPGQAYNEQFF

J gene: TRBJ1-4
V gene: TRBV4-1
clone size: few
D gene: -
CDR3 DNA: TGCGCCAGCAGCCAGACCCGGAAGTACCTGGGACCCCTCGGCACAAGCATACGGCATGAAAAACTGTTTTTT
CDR3 protein: CASSQTRKYLGPLGTSIRHEKLFF

J gene: TRBJ2-7
V gene: TRBV6-2/TRBV6-3
clone size: -
D gene: -
CDR3 DNA: TGTGCCAGCAGACGTACCGGTTCTGGCGGGGTGTCCTACGAGCAGTACTTC
CDR3 protein: CASRRTGSGGVSYEQYF

J gene: TRBJ1-2
V gene: TRBV20-1
clone size: -
D gene: -
CDR3 DNA: TGCAGTGCTAGAGGGGCAGGGGTAAAGGGTAACTATGGCTACACCTTC
CDR3 protein: CSARGAGVKGNYGYTF

J gene: TRBJ2-2
V gene: TRBV20-1
clone size: -
D gene: TRBD1
CDR3 DNA: TGCAGTGCTCAGAACCGGGACAGGGTCGCCGGGGAGCTGTTTTTT
CDR3 protein: CSAQNRDRVAGELFF

J gene: TRBJ2-3
V gene: TRBV9
clone size: few
D gene: TRBD2
CDR3 DNA: TGTGCCAGCAGCGTATCGCGGGGGGGCACAGATACGCAGTATTTT
CDR3 protein: CASSVSRGGTDTQYF

J gene: TRBJ1-6
V gene: TRBV6-2/TRBV6-3
clone size: many
D gene: -
CDR3 DNA: TGTGCCAGCAGTTACGGGCCACGACGTTCAGATTCACCCCTCCACTTT
CDR3 protein: CASSYGPRRSDSPLHF

J gene: TRBJ2-5
V gene: TRBV7-9
clone size: -
D gene: -
CDR3 DNA: TGTGCCAGCAGCTTATCGGATGGATTCATGGGACCCCAGTACTTC
CDR3 protein: CASSLSDGFMGPQYF

J gene: TRBJ2-2
V gene: TRBV12-3/TRBV12-4
clone size: -
D gene: -
CDR3 DNA: TGTGCCAGCACAACCTCTACTTGGGGGGAGCTGTTTTTT
CDR3 protein: CASTTSTWGELFF

J gene: TRBJ1-1
V gene: TRBV30
clone size: few
D gene: TRBD1
CDR3 DNA: TGTGCCTGGAGTCGGGGACAGAAGAACACTGAAGCTTTCTTT
CDR3 protein: CAWSRGQKNTEAFF

J gene: TRBJ2-1
V gene: TRBV7-3
clone size: -
D gene: TRBD2
CDR3 DNA: TGTGCCAGCAGCCGGGGACTAGCGGAGGGAAATGAGCAGTTCTTC
CDR3 protein: CASSRGLAEGNEQFF